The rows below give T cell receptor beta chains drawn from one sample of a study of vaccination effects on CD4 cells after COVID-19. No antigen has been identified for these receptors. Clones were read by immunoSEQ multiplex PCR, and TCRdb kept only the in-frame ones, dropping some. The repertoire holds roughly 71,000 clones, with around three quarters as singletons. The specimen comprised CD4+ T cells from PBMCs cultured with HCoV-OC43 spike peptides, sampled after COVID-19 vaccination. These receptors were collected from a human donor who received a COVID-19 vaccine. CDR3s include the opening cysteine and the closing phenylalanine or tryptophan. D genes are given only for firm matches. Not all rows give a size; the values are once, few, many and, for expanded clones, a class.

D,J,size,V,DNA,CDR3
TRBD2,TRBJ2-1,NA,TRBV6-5,TGTGCCAGCAGGACTAGCGTCTCCTACAATGAGCAGTTCTTC,CASRTSVSYNEQFF
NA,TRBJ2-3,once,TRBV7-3,TGTGCCAGCAGCCTGTGGGGGGGGGCGGATACGCAGTATTTT,CASSLWGGADTQYF
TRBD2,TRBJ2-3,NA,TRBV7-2,TGTGCCAGCAGCTTGCCCCAGCGGGGGGGCGTAAGCACAGATACGCAGTATTTT,CASSLPQRGGVSTDTQYF
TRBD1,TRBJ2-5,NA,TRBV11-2,TGTGCCAGCAGCAAAGACAGGGGTAGGGAGACCCAGTACTTC,CASSKDRGRETQYF
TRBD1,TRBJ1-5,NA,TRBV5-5,TGTGCCAGCAGCCTAGGGACAGGGGGCTTTCAGCCCCAGCATTTT,CASSLGTGGFQPQHF
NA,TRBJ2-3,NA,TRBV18,TGTGCCAGCTCGCTCGGCACAGATACGCAGTATTTT,CASSLGTDTQYF
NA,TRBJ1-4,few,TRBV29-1,TGCAGCGTGGGAGAGGAAAAACTGTTTTTT,CSVGEEKLFF
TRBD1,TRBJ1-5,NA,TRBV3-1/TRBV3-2,TGTGCCAGCAGCTTCTCGGACAGGGAAGGCCAGCCCCAGCATTTT,CASSFSDREGQPQHF
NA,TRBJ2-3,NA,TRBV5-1,TGCGCCAGCAGCTTGGTAACGGCAGGGCCCGAGGATACGCAGTATTTT,CASSLVTAGPEDTQYF
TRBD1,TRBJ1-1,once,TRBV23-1,TGCGCCAGCAGTCACTCACAGGGGGCTGCTGGGAACACTGAAGCTTTCTTT,CASSHSQGAAGNTEAFF
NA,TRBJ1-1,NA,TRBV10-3,TGTGCCATCAGAGCAGGGGAGGACACTGAAGCTTTCTTT,CAIRAGEDTEAFF
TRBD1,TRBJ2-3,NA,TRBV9,TGTGCCAGCAGCAAACCGGGACAGGGGTACACAGATACGCAGTATTTT,CASSKPGQGYTDTQYF
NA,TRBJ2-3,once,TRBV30,TGTGCCTGGAAAAGGGGGTGGGGCAGATCAACAGATACGCAGTATTTT,CAWKRGWGRSTDTQYF
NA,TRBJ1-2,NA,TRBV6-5,TGTGCCAGCAGTTACTCCAGCTCGGGTCGCTTCTATGGCTACACCTTC,CASSYSSSGRFYGYTF
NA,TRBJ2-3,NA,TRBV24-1,TGTGCCACCAGTGACTCCCCTGGGGAGGGGGCATTAGATACGCAGTATTTT,CATSDSPGEGALDTQYF
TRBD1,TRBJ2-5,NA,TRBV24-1,TGTGCCACCAGTGACCCGGGACAGGTATCAGGGGAGACCCAGTACTTC,CATSDPGQVSGETQYF
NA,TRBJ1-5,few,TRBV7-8,TGTGCCAGCAGCTCTAGGGCCCAAGGGGGTCAGCCCCAGCATTTT,CASSSRAQGGQPQHF
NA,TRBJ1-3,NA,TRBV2,TGTGCCACCTCGGGAGATGCGATCTCTGGAAACACCATATATTTT,CATSGDAISGNTIYF
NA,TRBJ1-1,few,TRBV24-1,TGTGCCACCAGTGACCCCACAGGCGGTAACACTGAAGCTTTCTTT,CATSDPTGGNTEAFF
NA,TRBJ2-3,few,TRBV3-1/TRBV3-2,TGTGCCAGCAGCCAAGTACCCGATACGCAGTATTTT,CASSQVPDTQYF
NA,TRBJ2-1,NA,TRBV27,TGTGCCAGCAGTTGGGTAGGGACCAATGAGCAGTTCTTC,CASSWVGTNEQFF
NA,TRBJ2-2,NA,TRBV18,TGTGCCAGCTCACCCGACCTTGTCAGCACCGGGGAGCTGTTTTTT,CASSPDLVSTGELFF
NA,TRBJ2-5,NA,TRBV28,TGTGCCAGCGGGCGGTGGGAGACCCAGTACTTC,CASGRWETQYF
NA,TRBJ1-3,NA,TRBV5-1,TGCGCCAGCAGCCACTTCGTCGGGACTTCTGGAAACACCATATATTTT,CASSHFVGTSGNTIYF
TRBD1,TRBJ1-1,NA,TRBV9,TGTGCCAGCAGCCTCTCCCCGACAGGGGGCGGCACTGAAGCTTTCTTT,CASSLSPTGGGTEAFF
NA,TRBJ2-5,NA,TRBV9,TGTGCCAGCAGCGTAGCCCCCACCGGGCGGGAGACCCAGTACTTC,CASSVAPTGRETQYF
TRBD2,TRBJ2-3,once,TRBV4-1,TGCGCCAGCAGCCAAAGGCTAGCGGGGGGCACAGATACGCAGTATTTT,CASSQRLAGGTDTQYF
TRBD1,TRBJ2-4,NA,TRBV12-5,TGTGCTAGTGGTCGTCAACCAGGACAGGGGTCGGTGATTTCCAAAAACATTCAGTACTTC,CASGRQPGQGSVISKNIQYF
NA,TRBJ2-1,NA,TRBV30,TGTGCCTGGAGTACTCCTCGTGGGCGTGAGCAGTTCTTC,CAWSTPRGREQFF
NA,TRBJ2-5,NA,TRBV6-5,TGTGCCAGCCGAAAGGGGCAGGGGGGCGTAGAGACCCAGTACTTC,CASRKGQGGVETQYF
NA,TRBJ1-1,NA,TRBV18,TGTGCCAGCTCACCATTGACAGAGCTATCAGGAACTTTCTTT,CASSPLTELSGTFF
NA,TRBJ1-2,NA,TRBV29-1,TGCAGCGTTGCAGCTAACTATGGCTACACCTTC,CSVAANYGYTF
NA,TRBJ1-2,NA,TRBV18,TGTGCCAGCTCACCGACGACGGAAGCATCTAACTATGGCTACACCTTC,CASSPTTEASNYGYTF
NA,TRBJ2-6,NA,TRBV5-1,TGCGCCAGCAGCTTTGAAGGGCCTGGGGCCAACGTCCTGACTTTC,CASSFEGPGANVLTF
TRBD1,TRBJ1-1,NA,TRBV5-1,TGCGCCAGCAGCCCATTGGGACAGGGGAACACTGAAGCTTTCTTT,CASSPLGQGNTEAFF
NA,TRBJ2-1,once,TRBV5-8,TGTGCCAGCAGCTTGGAATGGGGGGCCACTAGCTACAATGAGCAGTTCTTC,CASSLEWGATSYNEQFF
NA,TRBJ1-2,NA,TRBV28,TGTGCCAGCAGTTTAGGGGGAGGGTCCTATGGCTACACCTTC,CASSLGGGSYGYTF
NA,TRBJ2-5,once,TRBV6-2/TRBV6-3,TGTGCCAGCAGCCCCGCCCAAGAGACCCAGTACTTC,CASSPAQETQYF
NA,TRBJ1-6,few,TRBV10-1,TGCGCCAGCAGTGACAGCAATTCACCCCTCCACTTT,CASSDSNSPLHF
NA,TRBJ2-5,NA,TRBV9,TGTGCCAGCAGCACGCCGGGAGCTGGAGAGACCCAGTACTTC,CASSTPGAGETQYF
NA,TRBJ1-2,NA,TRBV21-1,TGTGCCAGCAGCAGGACAGGGGCTATAATTCTCTATGGCTACACCTTC,CASSRTGAIILYGYTF
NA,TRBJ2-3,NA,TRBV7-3,TGTGCCAGCAGCTCAAACTCCTACACAGATACGCAGTATTTT,CASSSNSYTDTQYF
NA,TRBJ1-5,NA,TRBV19,TGTGCCAGTACCGATCGCGGTTATAGCAATCAGCCCCAGCATTTT,CASTDRGYSNQPQHF
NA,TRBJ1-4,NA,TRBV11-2,TGTGCCAGCAGCATACAGGGAACTGAAAAACTGTTTTTT,CASSIQGTEKLFF
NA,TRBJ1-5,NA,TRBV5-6,TGTGCCAGCAGCACAAGAAATAGCAATCAGCCCCAGCATTTT,CASSTRNSNQPQHF
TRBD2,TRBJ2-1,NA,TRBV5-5,TGTGCCAGCAGCCACGGGACTAGCGGCCAGAATGAGCAGTTCTTC,CASSHGTSGQNEQFF
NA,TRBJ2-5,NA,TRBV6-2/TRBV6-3,TGTGCCAGCAGTTACTCGTTAGGGACCCAGTACTTC,CASSYSLGTQYF
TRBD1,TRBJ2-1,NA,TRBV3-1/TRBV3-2,TGTGCCAGCAGCCCGTCCTCGGGACAGGTGAATGAGCAGTTCTTC,CASSPSSGQVNEQFF
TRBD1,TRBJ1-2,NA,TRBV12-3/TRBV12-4,TGTGCCAGCAGTTGGCTACAGGGGGTTGGCTACACCTTC,CASSWLQGVGYTF
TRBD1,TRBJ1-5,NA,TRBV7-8,TGTGCCAGCAGCTCCGGGGGGACAGGGAATCAGCCCCAGCATTTT,CASSSGGTGNQPQHF
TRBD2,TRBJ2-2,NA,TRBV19,TGTGCCAGTAGTACCAAGGGACTAACGACCGGGGAGCTGTTTTTT,CASSTKGLTTGELFF
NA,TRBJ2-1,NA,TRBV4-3,TGCGCCAGCAGCCAAGATATCCCACAGCGGGTTAGTATTGTTAATGAGCAGTTCTTC,CASSQDIPQRVSIVNEQFF
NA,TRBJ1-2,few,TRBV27,TGTGCCAGCAGCCCGGGGGGTTTGCGGGCCCTGGGCACTTTTGGTGGCTACACCTTC,CASSPGGLRALGTFGGYTF
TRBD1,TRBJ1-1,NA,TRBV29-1,TGCAGCGTAACGACAGGGCCGATCACTGAAGCTTTCTTT,CSVTTGPITEAFF
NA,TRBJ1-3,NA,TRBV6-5,TGTGCCAGCAGTTTTGGGGGGCCTGGAAACACCATATATTTT,CASSFGGPGNTIYF
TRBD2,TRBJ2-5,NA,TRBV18,TGTGCCAGCTCACCGATTTCTAGCGGGGGGGCCAGTAAGACCCAGTACTTC,CASSPISSGGASKTQYF
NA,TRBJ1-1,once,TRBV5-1,TGCGCCAGCAAGACAGTCCGGGAGACTGAAGCTTTCTTT,CASKTVRETEAFF